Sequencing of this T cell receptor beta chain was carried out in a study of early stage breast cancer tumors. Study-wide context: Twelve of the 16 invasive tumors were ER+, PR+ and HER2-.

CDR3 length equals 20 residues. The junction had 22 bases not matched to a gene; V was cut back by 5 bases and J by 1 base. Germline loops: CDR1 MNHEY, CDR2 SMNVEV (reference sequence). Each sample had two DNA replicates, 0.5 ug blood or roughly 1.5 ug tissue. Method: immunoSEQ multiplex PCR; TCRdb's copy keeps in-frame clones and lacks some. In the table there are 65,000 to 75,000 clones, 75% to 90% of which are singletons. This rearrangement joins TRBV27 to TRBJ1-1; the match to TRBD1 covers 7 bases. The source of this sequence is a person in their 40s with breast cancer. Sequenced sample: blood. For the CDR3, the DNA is TGTGCCAGCAGTCTTAGCGGGACAGTGGCCCTTTTCGGGCCGAACACTGAAGCTTTCTTT. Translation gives CASSLSGTVALFGPNTEAFF.